Here is one TCR beta chain with its context. The antigen is not known. In germline, CDR1 is LNHDA, CDR2 SQIVND (reference sequence). The CDR3 has 14 residues. V gave up 3 bases and J gave up 4 bases; unmatched junction bases: 5. Some clones are missing from TCRdb's copy, which holds only in-frame ones; the method was immunoSEQ multiplex PCR. The sample lists around 30,000 clones, nearly 90% occurring once. The time point: week 11, during vaccination. Doses consisted of 300 ug of mutant IDH1 20-mer peptide each, paired with topical imiquimod. This sample is part of a study of a mutant IDH1 vaccine in newly diagnosed glioma.

The TCR comes from a man aged 18 to 29 with glioma. The chain carries TRBV19 and TRBJ1-1; the match to TRBD1 covers 7 bases. This sample comprised PBMCs, obtained from a glioma patient whose treatment included an IDH1 peptide vaccine. Here the CDR3 reads CASSMAGGSTEAFF. In nucleotides, the CDR3 is TGTGCCAGTAGTATGGCAGGGGGAAGCACTGAAGCTTTCTTT. Drawing the rest from reference TRBV19 and TRBJ1-1, the complete variable domain is DGGITQSPKYLFRKEGQNVTLSCEQNLNHDAMYWYRQDPGQGLRLIYYSQIVNDFQKGDIAEGYSVSREKKESFPLTVTSAQKNPTAFYLCASSMAGGSTEAFFGQGTRLTVV.